The present entry profiles one TCR beta chain with its context. Its antigen specificity is not known. Qualities for individual bases were not recorded, and no much larger clone is one base off. The sample belongs to a study of blood T cell repertoires in COVID-19 (TCRdb year 2020). Context from the whole study: Samples from collaborators originated in the United States, Italy and Spain and spanned both the acute and convalescent phases of COVID-19. The samples were drawn from the first 160 participants of the ongoing ImmuneRACE study and from 1,200 or so subjects provided by 6 global collaborators. The prospective study material was composed of cDNA or gDNA derived from T cells, B-cell-depleted T cells, or PBMCs. A freely available public database, intended as a resource for researchers studying the immune response to SARS-CoV-2, is where the repertoires were released. The dataset comprised deeply sampled blood TCRbeta repertoires from subjects exposed to, actively infected with, or recovered from COVID-19. Nearly every sample came with metadata listing a de-identified subject ID, COVID-19 status, age in years and sex. HLA class I and class II types, where available, came from metadata supplied by the sample provider rather than from assay-based typing.

Study-wide conclusions, independent of this receptor: The amount of clinical and demographic metadata varied by source and participant and was provided uncurated.

TCRbeta CDR3 regions were amplified from genomic DNA using the immunoSEQ Assay, a bias-controlled multiplex PCR. Concerning the study's data processing: Nucleated cell counts per sample were estimated from amplification of reference gene primers within the assay. To quantify the absolute abundance of each unique TCRbeta CDR3 rearrangement, sequence reads were collapsed and filtered. For each sample, productive Simpson clonality was calculated as the square root of Simpson's diversity index over productive rearrangements. TCRdb provides this immuneACCESS table in a form limited to in-frame rearrangements. Some clones are lacking; in checked studies, under half of them reflect an unresolved V gene, and why the rest are absent is not known. D and trimming were read from the DNA, whereas the V and J calls and clone size are those reported in that table. The sample table shows 130,000 or so clones, and roughly nine tenths are seen once. More than 9.5% of the sample rests with the top ten.

The CDR3 starts with the cysteine, ends with the phenylalanine, and has 15 residues. Just the 45-base CDR3 DNA is kept, in frame starting at base 1. The germline V end is reduced by 5 bases and the J end by 0 bases; junction bases left unmatched: 4. Via the germline V gene, CDR1 is MDHEN and CDR2 SYDVKM. One collaborating source in Seattle enrolled patients during active infection and followed them longitudinally through the course of disease. Whole blood was collected in K2EDTA tubes by collaborating institutions according to the institutions' own protocols. For TCRbeta analysis, collaborators shipped samples in one of three forms: frozen whole blood, isolated PBMCs, or DNA extracted from either of those sample types.

The receptor comes from a woman aged 70 to 79 with COVID-19, enrolled during active disease. The sequence joins TRBV28 to TRBJ1-3; TRBD1 lines up with 7 middle nucleotides. Sequenced input: peripheral blood. The DNA reads TGTGCCAGCAGTCTAGGGACAGACTCTGGAAACACCATATATTTT. This is translated as CASSLGTDSGNTIYF.